This entry lists 29 T cell receptor beta chains sequenced from one sample in a study of human thymus T cells. TCRdb keeps only in-frame clones here, not all; method: immunoSEQ multiplex PCR. Among 57,000 or so clones, 90% to 95% were seen once, and the ten largest hold roughly 5.6%. The material sequenced was blood. The origin of the receptors is a boy under two years old with a congenital heart defect but otherwise immunologically healthy.

V usage is TRBV19 and J usage is TRBJ2-7; D is possibly TRBD1 (7 bases). This CDR3 is built from 15 residues. Per germline, CDR1 LNHDA and CDR2 SQIVND (reference sequence). V lost 1 base, J lost 3 bases, and 13 bases lay in between. The chain's CDR3 is CASSIGNRGGYEQYF. CDR3 bases: TGTGCCAGTAGTATAGGAAACAGGGGAGGCTACGAGCAGTACTTC.

This chain uses TRBV14 with TRBJ1-2; 9 nucleotides agree with TRBD1. This CDR3 comprises 15 residues. Germline CDR1 is SGHDN and CDR2 is FVKESK. The ends lost 4 bases at V and 2 bases at J; junction bases unmatched: 5. The DNA of the CDR3 is TGTGCCAGCAGCCGATACGGGACAGGGAACTATGGCTACACCTTC. Translating gives CASSRYGTGNYGYTF.

The chain employs TRBV28 and TRBJ1-1; weak D call: TRBD1 (6 bases). Germline-derived CDR1 and CDR2 are MDHEN and SYDVKM. The CDR3 has 12 amino acids. With 6 bases removed from V and 6 bases from J, the gap between germline ends came to 11 bases. For the CDR3, the DNA is TGTGCCAGCAGCGGGGGGCGGGCTGAAGCTTTCTTT. This encodes CASSGGRAEAFF. Combining the CDR3 with reference TRBV28 and TRBJ1-1 gives the whole variable domain DVKVTQSSRYLVKRTGEKVFLECVQDMDHENMFWYRQDPGLGLRLIYFSYDVKMKEKGDIPEGYSVSREKKERFSLILESASTNQTSMYLCASSGGRAEAFFGQGTRLTVV.

This chain links TRBV6-5 with TRBJ2-3; D not resolved. Germline values: CDR1 MNHEY, CDR2 SVGAGI. Between the trimmed V and J ends, which lost 2 bases and 1 base, there was a span of 10 bases. The CDR3 consists of 15 residues. CDR3: CASSYGRTRTDTQYF. The CDR3 bases are TGTGCCAGCAGTTACGGGCGGACCCGCACAGATACGCAGTATTTT.

The J gene is TRBJ2-7, the V gene TRBV28, with D possibly called TRBD1 or TRBD2 (6 bases each). With 3 bases removed from V and 2 bases from J, the gap between germline ends came to 11 bases. The germline CDR1 and CDR2 sequences are MDHEN and SYDVKM. The CDR3 is made up of 14 amino acids. The chain's CDR3 is CASSLGGSPYEQYF. CDR3 nucleotide sequence: TGTGCCAGCAGTTTGGGGGGCTCCCCCTACGAGCAGTACTTC.

V and J are TRBV10-1 and TRBJ2-3, with 8 bases aligning to TRBD2. Germline lookup yields CDR1 WNHNN and CDR2 SYGVQD (reference sequence). This CDR3 has 13 amino acids. After removal of 2 bases from V and 5 bases from J, the junction contained 0 bases not matched to a gene. The CDR3 sequence: CASSELAGDTQYF. CDR3 bases: TGCGCCAGCAGTGAGCTAGCGGGAGATACGCAGTATTTT.

This clone was observed once. The chain uses TRBV4-1 and TRBJ2-3, with D perhaps matching TRBD2 (5 bases). Germline V CDR1 and CDR2: MGHRA, YSYEKL. The CDR3 runs 16 residues. V lost 3 bases and J 4 bases, leaving 17 bases between the germline ends. The CDR3 coding sequence is TGCGCCAGCAGCCAGTTGCCGGGATTCGTCCCAGATACGCAGTATTTT. It specifies CASSQLPGFVPDTQYF.

The chain links TRBV19 to TRBJ1-3, with D possibly matching TRBD1 (5 bases). V lost 0 bases, J lost 0 bases, and 9 bases lay in between. CDR1 and CDR2 from the germline V gene are LNHDA and SQIVND (reference sequence). The CDR3 has 16 residues. The CDR3 bases are TGTGCCAGTAGTATAGAAGGACAAAGCTCTGGAAACACCATATATTTT. As protein: CASSIEGQSSGNTIYF.

The chain employs TRBV4-3 and TRBJ2-1; a weak D match, TRBD1 (5 bases). Germline V gene lookup returns CDR1 LGHNA and CDR2 YSLEER. This CDR3 region has 18 residues. Trimming shortened V by 2 bases and J by 1 base, and 18 bases separated the two germline ends. The CDR3 DNA follows: TGCGCCAGCAGCCAAACCATCTTCAGGGCGCTATCCTACAATGAGCAGTTCTTC. This codes for CASSQTIFRALSYNEQFF.

The chain has TRBV7-6 and TRBJ1-2; tentatively, D is TRBD1 (5 bases). Germline CDR1 is SGHVS and CDR2 is FNYEAQ. This CDR3 region has 16 residues. V lost 2 bases to trimming and J lost 0 bases, with 13 bases between them. The CDR3 nucleotides read TGTGCCAGCAGCTTAAGGGGTGGGCTAGCTAACTATGGCTACACCTTC. This translates into CASSLRGGLANYGYTF. Using reference TRBV7-6 and TRBJ1-2 for the parts outside the CDR3, the full variable domain is GAGVSQSPRYKVTKRGQDVALRCDPISGHVSLYWYRQALGQGPEFLTYFNYEAQQDKSGLPNDRFSAERPEGSISTLTIQRTEQRDSAMYRCASSLRGGLANYGYTFGSGTRLTVV.

On this clone itself: The sample contains more than one DNA sequence encoding this CDR3. The chain uses TRBV7-9 and TRBJ2-7; tentative D call: TRBD2 (5 bases). V was trimmed by 2 bases and J by 6 bases, leaving 8 bases between them. Per germline, CDR1 SEHNR and CDR2 FQNEAQ (reference sequence). This CDR3 contains 12 residues. The CDR3 DNA reads TGTGCCAGCAGCTTAACCGGAGGCGAGCAGTACTTC. Its translation: CASSLTGGEQYF.

This clone was counted once. This sample includes further DNA sequences coding for the same CDR3. Here the CDR3 DNA reads TGTGCCAGCAGCCCCGGACTAGCGGGTACCTACGAGCAGTACTTC. As protein: CASSPGLAGTYEQYF. The gene calls are TRBV28 and TRBJ2-7; 11 bases line up with TRBD2. CDR3 size: 15 residues. Germline CDR1 is MDHEN and CDR2 is SYDVKM. V trimming: 6 bases; J trimming: 2 bases; junction bases outside the gene matches: 6.

The rearrangement joins TRBV29-1 to TRBJ2-3; TRBD1 matches 8 bases. V was clipped by 6 bases and J by 3 bases; unmatched bases: 11. CDR1 SQVTM and CDR2 ANQGSEA come from the germline V gene. The CDR3 length is 15 residues. The CDR3 region has the DNA TGCAGCGTATCACCGGTCACAGGGGGGACAGATACGCAGTATTTT. This encodes CSVSPVTGGTDTQYF.

The chain joins TRBV11-2 to TRBJ1-5, with D perhaps TRBD1 (6 bases). Between the trimmed V and J ends, which lost 6 bases and 5 bases, there was a span of 11 bases. The CDR3 spans 13 residues. The germline V gene encodes CDR1 SGHAT and CDR2 FQNNGV. Here the CDR3 reads CASSRGGHQPQHF. The CDR3 nucleotides are TGTGCCAGCAGTCGAGGGGGTCATCAGCCCCAGCATTTT.

The V gene is TRBV18, the J gene TRBJ1-3; no reliable D call. The V end was cut by 6 bases, the J end by 0 bases, with 9 bases between. The CDR3 contains 14 residues. CDR1 is KGHSH, CDR2 LQKENI, per germline. The CDR3 protein is CASSIVDSGNTIYF. The DNA of the CDR3 is TGTGCCAGCTCCATAGTTGACTCTGGAAACACCATATATTTT.

This chain joins TRBV14 and TRBJ2-1; possibly TRBD1 for D (5 bases). V lost 2 bases and J lost 4, with 9 bases in between. The CDR3 length is 14 residues. Germline V lookup: CDR1 SGHDN, CDR2 FVKESK. The CDR3 spells CASSQTTVYNEQFF. CDR3 DNA: TGTGCCAGCAGCCAAACGACAGTGTACAATGAGCAGTTCTTC.

The chain recombines TRBV4-2 with TRBJ1-2; 8 positions agree with TRBD1. The CDR3 length is 15 residues. Germline V CDR1 and CDR2: LGHNA, YNFKEQ. The junction had 7 bases not matched to a gene; V was cut back by 4 bases and J by 3 bases. CDR3 sequence: CASSPLDREDYGYTF. The CDR3 nucleotides read TGTGCCAGCAGCCCTTTGGACAGGGAGGACTATGGCTACACCTTC.

The chain recombines TRBV6-4 with TRBJ2-7; TRBD2 matches 11 bases. V gave up 6 bases and J gave up 0 bases; unmatched junction bases: 7. CDR1 is MRHNA and CDR2 is SNTAGT in the germline V gene. The CDR3 extends over 16 amino acids. CDR3 in DNA: TGTGCCAGCAGGGGCGGGACTAGCGGTTTCTCCTACGAGCAGTACTTC. Its translation: CASRGGTSGFSYEQYF.

CDR3 region: CASSSTSGAYNEQFF. The CDR3 coding sequence is TGTGCCAGTAGTTCGACTAGCGGGGCCTACAATGAGCAGTTCTTC. V and J are TRBV19 and TRBJ2-1; 11 bases match TRBD2. The length of the CDR3 is 15 residues. Germline-derived CDR1 and CDR2 are LNHDA and SQIVND (reference sequence). V gave up 5 bases and J gave up 2 bases; unmatched junction bases: 2.

V gene TRBV6-5 combines with J gene TRBJ1-4, with 9 bases matching TRBD1. The V gene end was trimmed by 2 bases and the J gene end by 8 bases; junction bases not matched to a gene: 3. The CDR3 consists of 14 residues. Germline values: CDR1 MNHEY, CDR2 SVGAGI. The CDR3 spells CASSYGTGREKLFF. As DNA, the CDR3 is TGTGCCAGCAGTTACGGGACAGGGCGGGAAAAACTGTTTTTT.

This sequence joins TRBV5-1 and TRBJ2-1; D uncertain. Germline V gene data show CDR1 as SGHRS and CDR2 as YFSETQ. This CDR3 has 14 amino acids. With 0 bases removed from V and 5 bases from J, the gap between germline ends came to 9 bases. The CDR3 bases are TGCGCCAGCAGCTTGGGGTTATCCAACAATGAGCAGTTCTTC. It codes for CASSLGLSNNEQFF.

The genes are TRBV5-6 and TRBJ1-1; D perhaps matches TRBD1 (5 bases). Per germline, CDR1 SGHDT and CDR2 YYEEEE. CDR3 length: 12 amino acids. Trimming pared 4 bases from V and 1 base from J, leaving 5 bases between. CDR3 DNA sequence: TGTGCCAGCAGCACAGGGAACACTGAAGCTTTCTTT. Protein product: CASSTGNTEAFF.

This chain links TRBV6-5 with TRBJ1-5, with D possibly being TRBD1 (6 bases). Trimming stripped 4 bases from V and 4 bases from J, with 11 bases between. The CDR3 runs to 14 residues. Germline CDR1 is MNHEY and CDR2 is SVGAGI. The CDR3 DNA is TGTGCCAGCAGTTGGGACACCCTTAATCAGCCCCAGCATTTT. It yields the protein CASSWDTLNQPQHF.

Regarding this clone: Within the sample, other DNA sequences also encode this same CDR3. CDR3 sequence reads: CASSSGGTEAFF. The CDR3, as DNA: TGCGCCAGCAGCTCAGGGGGCACTGAAGCTTTCTTT. This chain connects TRBV5-1 to TRBJ1-1, with 7 nucleotides matching TRBD1. V was pared by 3 bases and J by 4 bases, with 0 bases of the junction left unmatched. Germline CDR1 SGHRS, CDR2 YFSETQ. The CDR3 extends over 12 amino acids.

This clone appeared a single time. CDR3 DNA: TGTGCCAGCAGGGGACTAGCGCAAGAGACCCAGTACTTC. Protein product: CASRGLAQETQYF. The chain recombines TRBV5-4 with TRBJ2-5; TRBD2 aligns across 10 bases. In germline, CDR1 is SGHNT, CDR2 YYREEE (reference sequence). V gave up 5 bases and J gave up 2 bases; unmatched junction bases: 0. The CDR3 loop spans 13 amino acids.

The chain has TRBV6-5 and TRBJ2-7, with D perhaps matching TRBD1 (6 bases). V lost 2 bases and J 6 bases, leaving 17 bases between the germline ends. Germline V gene sequence: CDR1 MNHEY, CDR2 SVGAGI. The CDR3 consists of 15 residues. CDR3 nucleotide sequence: TGTGCCAGCAGTTACGGGACACAAGTAATGAGCGAGCAGTACTTC. Amino acids: CASSYGTQVMSEQYF.

V is TRBV10-3 and J is TRBJ2-1; D possibly corresponds to TRBD1 (5 bases). The CDR3 loop spans 16 amino acids. Germline V gives CDR1 ENHRY, CDR2 SYGVKD. Trimming left V 10 bases short and J 5 bases short, with 24 bases between. The CDR3 loop reads CATQHTTASPHNEQFF. DNA for the CDR3: TGTGCCACCCAACATACGACAGCTAGTCCCCACAATGAGCAGTTCTTC.

J is TRBJ2-7 and V is TRBV4-2, with D tentatively TRBD2 (7 bases). This CDR3 spans 14 amino acids. Germline CDR1 LGHNA, CDR2 YNFKEQ. Trimming took off 4 bases at V and 2 bases at J, with 12 bases between the two ends. CDR3 in DNA: TGTGCCAGCAGCCCCGGGGGGCGGACCTACGAGCAGTACTTC. This gives the protein CASSPGGRTYEQYF.

The table lists this clone with a count of one. The chain has TRBV9 and TRBJ2-5; 9 nucleotides match TRBD1. The V segment lost 1 base and the J segment 5 bases; nucleotides outside the gene matches: 3. The CDR3 runs to 14 residues. Per the germline V gene, CDR1 is SGDLS and CDR2 is YYNGEE. CDR3 coding DNA: TGTGCCAGCAGCGTAACTGGGACAGGGGAGACCCAGTACTTC. It specifies CASSVTGTGETQYF.